The 22 T cell receptor beta chains in this list originate from one sample, sequenced in a study of cytomegalovirus exposure and HLA in healthy donors. TCRdb's table, derived via immunoSEQ multiplex PCR, lists solely in-frame clones and lacks some. This sample has around 70,000 clones, with 94% found just once. The specimen sequenced was PBMCs. All receptors derive from a young man in good health and CMV-seropositive.

This chain links TRBV7-9 with TRBJ1-2; 8 bases are a match to TRBD1. The CDR3 spans 19 residues. The trim removed 5 bases at V and 0 bases at J, leaving 17 bases unmatched. From germline, CDR1 is SEHNR and CDR2 FQNEAQ (reference sequence). The CDR3 bases are TGTGCCAGCAGCCTTTCAGGGGGCTTAGATTGGGAATCTAACTATGGCTACACCTTC. Its protein is CASSLSGGLDWESNYGYTF. Full variable domain (outside the CDR3, taken from reference TRBV7-9 and TRBJ1-2): DTGVSQNPRHKITKRGQNVTFRCDPISEHNRLYWYRQTLGQGPEFLTYFQNEAQLEKSRLLSDRFSAERPKGSFSTLEIQRTEQGDSAMYLCASSLSGGLDWESNYGYTFGSGTRLTVV.

The V and J genes are TRBV7-8 and TRBJ2-1; TRBD1 agrees at 8 bases. Germline CDR1 SGHVS, CDR2 FQNEAQ. This CDR3 comprises 13 residues. V shed 4 bases, J shed 10 bases, and the junction held 6 bases outside the gene matches. The DNA for the CDR3 is TGTGCCAGCAGCTATGGACAGGGATACGAGCAGTTCTTC. It is translated as CASSYGQGYEQFF.

The V gene is TRBV7-8, the J gene TRBJ2-1; 7 bases map to TRBD2. CDR3 length equals 18 residues. The J segment lost 9 bases and the V segment lost 5 bases, leaving 22 bases of the junction unmatched. Germline values: CDR1 SGHVS, CDR2 FQNEAQ. As DNA, the CDR3 is TGTGCCAGCAGCCCGCGACGGAACAGGCGGGAGAGGTTGGGTGAGCAGTTCTTC. It codes for CASSPRRNRRERLGEQFF.

The gene calls are TRBV6-4 and TRBJ2-1, with 10 positions matching TRBD2. The CDR3 runs to 15 residues. The ends lost 4 bases at V and 7 bases at J; junction bases unmatched: 7. The germline V gene encodes CDR1 MRHNA and CDR2 SNTAGT. DNA for the CDR3: TGTGCCAGCAGTGTCGGACTAGCGGAAGTTAATGAGCAGTTCTTC. This gives the protein CASSVGLAEVNEQFF.

The gene calls are TRBV5-1 and TRBJ2-5; perhaps TRBD2 as D (6 bases). This CDR3 has 14 amino acids. Per germline, CDR1 SGHRS and CDR2 YFSETQ. V was cut by 4 bases and J by 5 bases, with 15 bases left in between. CDR3 nucleotide sequence: TGCGCCAGCAGCGGACGCGGGGTGTACGAGACCCAGTACTTC. Protein product: CASSGRGVYETQYF.

The table lists this clone with a count of one. The chain is built from TRBV2 and TRBJ2-5; 8 bases line up with TRBD2. The CDR3 consists of 13 residues. Trimming took 6 bases from V and 4 from J; bases not matched to a gene: 4. Germline loops: CDR1 SNHLY, CDR2 FYNNEI. The CDR3 DNA follows: TGTGCCAGCAGCACTACTAGCGGAGAGACCCAGTACTTC. It specifies CASSTTSGETQYF. The full variable domain, rest sourced from reference TRBV2 and TRBJ2-5, is EPEVTQTPSHQVTQMGQEVILRCVPISNHLYFYWYRQILGQKVEFLVSFYNNEISEKSEIFDDQFSVERPDGSNFTLKIRSTKLEDSAMYFCASSTTSGETQYFGPGTRLLVL.

The CDR3 DNA reads TGTGCCAGCAGTTACGGAGGGTACTATGGCTACACCTTC. Residues: CASSYGGYYGYTF. The chain has TRBV6-5 and TRBJ1-2; D gene unclear. Deletions cut 2 bases from V and 3 bases from J, with 7 bases between. The CDR3 runs 13 residues. Per the germline V gene, CDR1 is MNHEY and CDR2 is SVGAGI.

This clone was counted once. The chain carries TRBV7-9 and TRBJ2-3; TRBD1 matches at 8 bases. CDR1 and CDR2 from the germline V gene are SEHNR and FQNEAQ (reference sequence). The V gene end was trimmed by 1 base and the J gene end by 6 bases; junction bases not matched to a gene: 3. The CDR3 is made up of 14 amino acids. CDR3 nucleotide sequence: TGTGCCAGCAGCTTAGTACAGGGGGAGGATACGCAGTATTTT. Residues: CASSLVQGEDTQYF. The variable domain in full, with the rest retrieved from reference TRBV7-9 and TRBJ2-3, is DTGVSQNPRHKITKRGQNVTFRCDPISEHNRLYWYRQTLGQGPEFLTYFQNEAQLEKSRLLSDRFSAERPKGSFSTLEIQRTEQGDSAMYLCASSLVQGEDTQYFGPGTRLTVL.

In this sample, this clone turned up once. This chain links TRBV28 with TRBJ1-5, with D maybe TRBD1 (6 bases). This CDR3 region has 14 residues. V was shortened by 8 bases and J by 2 bases, with 13 bases between the two germline ends. Germline CDR1 reads MDHEN; CDR2 reads SYDVKM. This chain's CDR3 is CASGGQAGNQPQHF. For the CDR3, the DNA is TGTGCCAGCGGGGGACAAGCTGGCAATCAGCCCCAGCATTTT.

This clone turned up a few times. The V and J genes are TRBV6-4 and TRBJ2-3; D gene unclear. There are 13 residues in the CDR3. Trimming pared 3 bases from V and 5 bases from J, leaving 9 bases between. In germline, CDR1 is MRHNA, CDR2 SNTAGT. CDR3: CASSERRGDTQYF. The CDR3 nucleotides read TGTGCCAGCAGTGAGAGAAGAGGAGATACGCAGTATTTT.

The chain couples TRBV29-1 to TRBJ2-2; 9 bases fit TRBD2. Germline V gene sequence: CDR1 SQVTM, CDR2 ANQGSEA. Trimming cost V 7 bases and J 2 bases; bases outside gene matches: 5. This CDR3 has 14 residues. The CDR3 loop is CSAYSGRNTGELFF. The DNA of the CDR3 is TGCAGCGCGTATAGCGGGAGAAACACCGGGGAGCTGTTTTTT.

This clone turned up a few times. The chain uses TRBV13 and TRBJ1-2; 8 positions match TRBD1. Looked up from germline, CDR1 is PRHDT and CDR2 is FYEKMQ (reference sequence). The CDR3 consists of 14 residues. Trimming removed 4 bases from V and 9 bases from J; junction bases left unmatched: 10. This CDR3 is CASSSRQGRVSYTF. The CDR3 coding sequence is TGTGCCAGCAGCTCAAGACAGGGGAGGGTCAGCTACACCTTC.

The chain has TRBV7-2 and TRBJ1-1; maybe TRBD1 (5 bases). CDR3 length: 13 amino acids. V was trimmed by 5 bases and J by 7 bases, leaving 14 bases between them. Germline V CDR1 and CDR2: SGHTA, FQGNSA. The CDR3 DNA reads TGTGCCAGCAGCCTCCGGATGACAGATGAAGCTTTCTTT. This encodes CASSLRMTDEAFF.

The CDR3 DNA follows: TGCGCCAGCAGCTTGGACAGGGCGGATATCATTTACGAGCAGTACTTC. This sequence encodes CASSLDRADIIYEQYF. This sequence joins TRBV5-1 and TRBJ2-7, with D perhaps TRBD1 (6 bases). V shed 0 bases and J shed 4 bases, with 17 bases lying between them. This CDR3 region has 16 residues. In germline, CDR1 is SGHRS, CDR2 YFSETQ.

The chain has TRBV30 and TRBJ1-2; TRBD1 matches at 7 bases. The germline CDR1 and CDR2 sequences are GTSNPN and SVGIG (reference sequence). CDR3 length equals 12 residues. CDR3 sequence: CAAAGGGYGYTF. The CDR3 nucleotides are TGTGCGGCAGCAGGGGGAGGCTATGGCTACACCTTC.

The chain is built from TRBV10-3 and TRBJ1-2, with TRBD1 identical over 7 bases. CDR3 size: 15 residues. V lost 7 bases and J lost 4; bases outside the gene matches: 12. Germline V gene data show CDR1 as ENHRY and CDR2 as SYGVKD. The CDR3 protein is CAITNGQGVGYGYTF. CDR3 coding DNA: TGTGCCATCACCAACGGGCAGGGGGTCGGCTATGGCTACACCTTC.

The chain employs TRBV4-1 and TRBJ2-1; tentative D call: TRBD2 (5 bases). CDR3 size: 15 residues. The V and J ends lost 4 bases and 7 bases respectively, with 17 bases between them. Germline V gene lookup returns CDR1 MGHRA and CDR2 YSYEKL. This CDR3 reads CASSPTVGLGNEQFF. The CDR3 DNA reads TGCGCCAGCAGCCCTACCGTAGGACTTGGGAATGAGCAGTTCTTC.

The J gene is TRBJ2-5, the V gene TRBV29-1; no firm D call. Trimming left V 4 bases short and J 2 bases short, with 14 bases between. The CDR3 is 14 amino acids. CDR1 and CDR2 (germline): SQVTM, ANQGSEA. CDR3 amino acids: CSVGVRVRQETQYF. In DNA, the CDR3 is TGCAGCGTTGGGGTACGGGTAAGACAAGAGACCCAGTACTTC.

The rearrangement links TRBV28 to TRBJ2-7; D is possibly TRBD1 (6 bases). This CDR3 has 15 amino acids. CDR1 is MDHEN, CDR2 SYDVKM, per germline. Between the trimmed V and J ends, which lost 4 bases and 2 bases, there was a span of 15 bases. CDR3 DNA: TGTGCCAGCAGTTCATCAGGGGCCAAAACCTACGAGCAGTACTTC. Translation gives CASSSSGAKTYEQYF.

The genes are TRBV6-6 and TRBJ1-1; D not certain. CDR1 is MNHNY, CDR2 SVGAGI, per germline (reference sequence). The CDR3 is 11 residues long. The ends were cut back, 6 bases at V and 6 bases at J, with 8 bases in the middle. The CDR3 sequence is CASSWTAEAFF. DNA for the CDR3: TGTGCCAGCAGCTGGACTGCTGAAGCTTTCTTT.

The rearrangement links TRBV6-4 to TRBJ2-1, with a weak D call TRBD2 (6 bases). Germline CDR1 and CDR2: MRHNA and SNTAGT. The V end was cut by 2 bases, the J end by 4 bases, with 15 bases between. There are 16 residues in the CDR3. DNA for the CDR3: TGTGCCAGCAGTGACCGACTTGGAGGGGATTACAATGAGCAGTTCTTC. This encodes CASSDRLGGDYNEQFF.

This chain connects TRBV9 to TRBJ2-2; perhaps TRBD2 as D (5 bases). V lost 3 bases to trimming and J lost 6 bases, with 6 bases between them. Per germline, CDR1 SGDLS and CDR2 YYNGEE. The length of the CDR3 is 12 residues. In DNA, the CDR3 is TGTGCCAGCAGCGCGAGGGCCGGGGAGCTGTTTTTT. This codes for CASSARAGELFF. The entire variable domain, with the rest obtained from reference TRBV9 and TRBJ2-2, is as follows: DSGVTQTPKHLITATGQRVTLRCSPRSGDLSVYWYQQSLDQGLQFLIQYYNGEERAKGNILERFSAQQFPDLHSELNLSSLELGDSALYFCASSARAGELFFGEGSRLTVL.